This T cell receptor beta chain was captured in a study of CD8 T cells in Susac syndrome. After removal of 6 bases from V and 1 base from J, the junction contained 10 bases not matched to a gene. This CDR3 has 17 amino acids. Per the germline V gene, CDR1 is LNHDA and CDR2 is SQIVND (reference sequence). It was with random hexamers that about 0.45 to 1 ug RNA was reverse transcribed. Amplification of TCR beta CDR3 spanned 54 Vbeta and 13 Jbeta via immunoSEQ multiplex PCR. TCRdb called the immunoSEQ multiplex PCR reads again in MiXCR, with one record for every CDR3 protein. This repertoire shows a few hundred thousand distinct CDR3 sequences, almost 85% found once; its top ten account for 0.2% to 0.25%.

The chain is built from TRBV19 and TRBJ2-1; 9 bases are a match to TRBD2. This clonotype was sampled from a human donor with multiple sclerosis. Sequencing input: CD8+ T cells from PBMCs. CDR3 in DNA: TGTGCCAGTAGCTCGGATAGCGGGAGCTTGTCCTACAATGAGCAGTTCTTC. Residues: CASSSDSGSLSYNEQFF.